A selection of T cell receptor beta chains follows, all from one sample in a study of T cell changes during pregnancy in multiple sclerosis. Sequencing used immunoSEQ multiplex PCR; TCRdb keeps in-frame clones, though not all of them. The sample consists of 75,000 to 100,000 clones, roughly 91% of them appearing once. Sequenced here: peripheral blood, sampled after pregnancy. The receptor source for this set is a female donor in good health, enrolled as a control in a pregnancy study. The CDR3 runs from the conserved cysteine through the conserved F or W. Fields, in order: D gene, clone size, J gene, V gene, CDR3 DNA, CDR3 protein. A D gene is named only where the DNA matches it firmly. Clone size appears in some rows only: once, few, many, or a class for an expanded clone.

d_call: NA; clone_size: NA; j_call: TRBJ1-1; v_call: TRBV7-2; cdr3_nt: TGTGCCAGCAGCTTACAAGGGGCAGGGACTATGAACACTGAAGCTTTCTTT; cdr3_aa: CASSLQGAGTMNTEAFF
d_call: NA; clone_size: NA; j_call: TRBJ1-1; v_call: TRBV18; cdr3_nt: TGTGCCAGCTCAGGAGGGATTTGGAACACTGAAGCTTTCTTT; cdr3_aa: CASSGGIWNTEAFF
d_call: NA; clone_size: NA; j_call: TRBJ1-2; v_call: TRBV5-5; cdr3_nt: TGTGCCAGCAGCTTGGGGGCCGGCTTCCCCGGCTACACCTTC; cdr3_aa: CASSLGAGFPGYTF
d_call: NA; clone_size: NA; j_call: TRBJ2-5; v_call: TRBV18; cdr3_nt: TGTGCCAGCTCACCGAGGCGGTTAGAAGAGACCCAGTACTTC; cdr3_aa: CASSPRRLEETQYF
d_call: TRBD1; clone_size: NA; j_call: TRBJ1-4; v_call: TRBV18; cdr3_nt: TGTGCCAGCTCACTCGGCCCGGGACAGCCTGAAAAACTGTTTTTT; cdr3_aa: CASSLGPGQPEKLFF
d_call: NA; clone_size: NA; j_call: TRBJ2-6; v_call: TRBV19; cdr3_nt: TGTGCCACATCTCGCCCAGGACTTGGGGCCAACGTCCTGACTTTC; cdr3_aa: CATSRPGLGANVLTF
d_call: TRBD1; clone_size: NA; j_call: TRBJ1-4; v_call: TRBV7-9; cdr3_nt: TGTGCCAGCAGCCAAAACAGGGGAGGAGAAAAACTGTTTTTT; cdr3_aa: CASSQNRGGEKLFF
d_call: TRBD1; clone_size: few; j_call: TRBJ1-1; v_call: TRBV7-2; cdr3_nt: TGTGCCAGCAGCTTAATCAGGGGGGAAGCTTTCTTT; cdr3_aa: CASSLIRGEAFF
d_call: NA; clone_size: once; j_call: TRBJ1-2; v_call: TRBV25-1; cdr3_nt: TGTGCCAGCAGTGATTTTGAGAACTATGGCTACACCTTC; cdr3_aa: CASSDFENYGYTF
d_call: NA; clone_size: NA; j_call: TRBJ2-7; v_call: TRBV7-9; cdr3_nt: TGTGCCAGCAGCTTAGCAGGGGGTGGTTACGAGCAGTACTTC; cdr3_aa: CASSLAGGGYEQYF
d_call: TRBD1; clone_size: NA; j_call: TRBJ1-1; v_call: TRBV30; cdr3_nt: TGTGCCTGGAGTAAACAGGGGGAAGAAGCTTTCTTT; cdr3_aa: CAWSKQGEEAFF
d_call: NA; clone_size: NA; j_call: TRBJ2-1; v_call: TRBV28; cdr3_nt: TGTGCCAGCAGGCAACAGGGAAACAATGAGCAGTTCTTC; cdr3_aa: CASRQQGNNEQFF
d_call: TRBD2; clone_size: NA; j_call: TRBJ2-3; v_call: TRBV4-3; cdr3_nt: TGCGCCAGCAGCCAAAAGCGGGGGGCCACAGATACGCAGTATTTT; cdr3_aa: CASSQKRGATDTQYF
d_call: NA; clone_size: NA; j_call: TRBJ2-7; v_call: TRBV28; cdr3_nt: TGTGCCAGCAGTTTTAGGAGCGAGCAGTACTTC; cdr3_aa: CASSFRSEQYF
d_call: TRBD1; clone_size: NA; j_call: TRBJ1-5; v_call: TRBV19; cdr3_nt: TGTGCCAGTAACAGGGGCTTCAATCAGCCCCAGCATTTT; cdr3_aa: CASNRGFNQPQHF
d_call: NA; clone_size: NA; j_call: TRBJ2-7; v_call: TRBV7-2; cdr3_nt: TGTGCCAGCAGGTCGGGATACGAGCAGTACTTC; cdr3_aa: CASRSGYEQYF
d_call: NA; clone_size: NA; j_call: TRBJ2-6; v_call: TRBV6-5; cdr3_nt: TGTGCCAGCAGTTACTCAGCGGTCTCTGGGGCCAACGTCCTGACTTTC; cdr3_aa: CASSYSAVSGANVLTF
d_call: NA; clone_size: NA; j_call: TRBJ1-3; v_call: TRBV7-6; cdr3_nt: TGTGCCAGCAGCCCAGGTGGGGCAGCCCTACTAATCACCATATATTTT; cdr3_aa: CASSPGGAALLITIYF
d_call: NA; clone_size: once; j_call: TRBJ2-3; v_call: TRBV7-2; cdr3_nt: TGTGCCAGCAGCCCAGCAGATACGCAGTATTTT; cdr3_aa: CASSPADTQYF
d_call: TRBD1; clone_size: NA; j_call: TRBJ1-2; v_call: TRBV4-1; cdr3_nt: TGCGCCAGCAGCCAGAAGACAGGGGGACCCTATGGCTACACCTTC; cdr3_aa: CASSQKTGGPYGYTF
d_call: NA; clone_size: NA; j_call: TRBJ1-6; v_call: TRBV10-3; cdr3_nt: TGTGCCATCAGTGAGTCGGGGGCAGCCTCAACACCCCTCCACTTT; cdr3_aa: CAISESGAASTPLHF
d_call: NA; clone_size: NA; j_call: TRBJ2-2; v_call: TRBV2; cdr3_nt: TGTGCCAGCAGTGAAGCACGCGCGAACACCGGGGAGCTGTTTTTT; cdr3_aa: CASSEARANTGELFF
d_call: NA; clone_size: NA; j_call: TRBJ2-7; v_call: TRBV7-9; cdr3_nt: TGTGCCAGCAGCACCGGACAGCCCCCCTACGAGCAGTACTTC; cdr3_aa: CASSTGQPPYEQYF
d_call: TRBD1; clone_size: NA; j_call: TRBJ1-5; v_call: TRBV25-1; cdr3_nt: TGTGCCAGCAGTGGGACAGGGAATAATCAGCCCCAGCATTTT; cdr3_aa: CASSGTGNNQPQHF
d_call: NA; clone_size: NA; j_call: TRBJ1-6; v_call: TRBV4-1; cdr3_nt: TGCGCCAGGAAAAGGACAGCCTATAATTCACCCCTCCACTTT; cdr3_aa: CARKRTAYNSPLHF
d_call: TRBD1; clone_size: NA; j_call: TRBJ2-7; v_call: TRBV7-8; cdr3_nt: TGTGCCAGCAGCTCGACAGGGAGCTCCTACGAGCAGTACTTC; cdr3_aa: CASSSTGSSYEQYF
d_call: NA; clone_size: NA; j_call: TRBJ1-6; v_call: TRBV19; cdr3_nt: TGTGCCAGTAGTGACAGCTATAATTCACCCCTCCACTTT; cdr3_aa: CASSDSYNSPLHF
d_call: NA; clone_size: NA; j_call: TRBJ1-5; v_call: TRBV5-1; cdr3_nt: TGCGCCAGCAGCTTGTATGGGCTTCACGATCAGCCCCAGCATTTT; cdr3_aa: CASSLYGLHDQPQHF
d_call: NA; clone_size: NA; j_call: TRBJ2-5; v_call: TRBV7-2; cdr3_nt: TGTGCCAGCAGCTTATTCTTAGAGACCCAGTACTTC; cdr3_aa: CASSLFLETQYF
d_call: TRBD1; clone_size: NA; j_call: TRBJ2-2; v_call: TRBV5-1; cdr3_nt: TGCGCCAGCAGTCGGAGGACAGGGCCCACCGGGGAGCTGTTTTTT; cdr3_aa: CASSRRTGPTGELFF
d_call: TRBD2; clone_size: NA; j_call: TRBJ2-1; v_call: TRBV29-1; cdr3_nt: TGCAGCGTTGAGCGGGGGGGCCCCAATGAGCAGTTCTTC; cdr3_aa: CSVERGGPNEQFF
d_call: TRBD1; clone_size: NA; j_call: TRBJ1-6; v_call: TRBV9; cdr3_nt: TGTGCCAGCGCGAGACAGGGTAACCCCTATAATTCACCCCTCCACTTT; cdr3_aa: CASARQGNPYNSPLHF
d_call: NA; clone_size: NA; j_call: TRBJ1-5; v_call: TRBV27; cdr3_nt: TGTGCCAGCAGTTTAAGTTGGGGAGGCAATCAGCCCCAGCATTTT; cdr3_aa: CASSLSWGGNQPQHF
d_call: TRBD1; clone_size: NA; j_call: TRBJ1-2; v_call: TRBV5-4; cdr3_nt: TGTGCCAGCAGCCAAAACCAGGGGGCTTGGGGCTACACCTTC; cdr3_aa: CASSQNQGAWGYTF
d_call: TRBD1; clone_size: NA; j_call: TRBJ2-1; v_call: TRBV7-9; cdr3_nt: TGTGCCAGCGAAGGGGGCTCCTACAATGAGCGGTTCTTC; cdr3_aa: CASEGGSYNERFF
d_call: TRBD1; clone_size: NA; j_call: TRBJ1-1; v_call: TRBV6-4; cdr3_nt: TGTGCCACGGGGGGACAGGGAATGAACACTGAAGCTTTCTTT; cdr3_aa: CATGGQGMNTEAFF
d_call: NA; clone_size: NA; j_call: TRBJ1-3; v_call: TRBV2; cdr3_nt: TGTGCCGGTCGGGACAGAAACACCATATATTTT; cdr3_aa: CAGRDRNTIYF
d_call: NA; clone_size: NA; j_call: TRBJ1-5; v_call: TRBV28; cdr3_nt: TGTGCCAGCAGTTTAAGGTCAGGCGGGGCCCATCAGCCCCAGCATTTT; cdr3_aa: CASSLRSGGAHQPQHF
d_call: NA; clone_size: NA; j_call: TRBJ1-6; v_call: TRBV9; cdr3_nt: TGTGCCAGCAGCGTAACAGGAAATTCACCCCTCCACTTT; cdr3_aa: CASSVTGNSPLHF
d_call: TRBD1; clone_size: NA; j_call: TRBJ2-1; v_call: TRBV10-3; cdr3_nt: TGTGCCATCAATGGACAGGGCCCCTACAATGAGCAGTTCTTC; cdr3_aa: CAINGQGPYNEQFF
d_call: NA; clone_size: NA; j_call: TRBJ2-5; v_call: TRBV7-6; cdr3_nt: TGTGCCAGCAGCCCTACGGGGTCGGTGGTAGAGGAGACCCAGTACTTC; cdr3_aa: CASSPTGSVVEETQYF
d_call: NA; clone_size: NA; j_call: TRBJ1-3; v_call: TRBV19; cdr3_nt: TGTGCCAGTAGTAAGCGAACCTCTGGAAACACCATATATTTT; cdr3_aa: CASSKRTSGNTIYF
d_call: NA; clone_size: NA; j_call: TRBJ2-7; v_call: TRBV30; cdr3_nt: TGTGCCTGGCTACGGGGAAGCGAGCAGTACTTC; cdr3_aa: CAWLRGSEQYF
d_call: TRBD2; clone_size: NA; j_call: TRBJ2-1; v_call: TRBV5-6; cdr3_nt: TGTGCCAGCAGCGCCCTACTAGCGGGGGAGCAGTTCTTC; cdr3_aa: CASSALLAGEQFF
d_call: TRBD1; clone_size: NA; j_call: TRBJ1-6; v_call: TRBV7-9; cdr3_nt: TGTGCCAGCAGCTTAGAGGGGACAGGCCTCTTCCGCCTCCACTTT; cdr3_aa: CASSLEGTGLFRLHF
d_call: NA; clone_size: NA; j_call: TRBJ1-2; v_call: TRBV10-3; cdr3_nt: TGTGCCATCAGTGAGCGGCCAGGGGAGAGTAATGGCTACACCTTC; cdr3_aa: CAISERPGESNGYTF
d_call: TRBD2; clone_size: NA; j_call: TRBJ2-1; v_call: TRBV30; cdr3_nt: TGTGCCTGGAGTGGGGGGGGTTCAAGCAATGAGCAGTTCTTC; cdr3_aa: CAWSGGGSSNEQFF
d_call: NA; clone_size: NA; j_call: TRBJ1-6; v_call: TRBV28; cdr3_nt: TGTGCCAGCAGTCCCCGGGTCACTAATTCACCCCTCCACTTT; cdr3_aa: CASSPRVTNSPLHF
d_call: NA; clone_size: NA; j_call: TRBJ1-1; v_call: TRBV4-2; cdr3_nt: TGTGCCAGCAGCCAAGCGGGGAGCAACACTGAAGCTTTCTTT; cdr3_aa: CASSQAGSNTEAFF
d_call: TRBD2; clone_size: NA; j_call: TRBJ2-1; v_call: TRBV9; cdr3_nt: TGTGCCAGCAGCGGGGGACTAGCGGGGGTCCTTGAGCAGTTCTTC; cdr3_aa: CASSGGLAGVLEQFF
d_call: NA; clone_size: NA; j_call: TRBJ1-6; v_call: TRBV7-9; cdr3_nt: TGTGCCAGCAGCTTAAAGGGGACACGTGGTAATTCACCCCTCCACTTT; cdr3_aa: CASSLKGTRGNSPLHF
d_call: TRBD1; clone_size: NA; j_call: TRBJ1-5; v_call: TRBV5-8; cdr3_nt: TGTGCCAGCAGCTGGGGACAGGGTAGTCAGCCCCAGCATTTT; cdr3_aa: CASSWGQGSQPQHF
d_call: NA; clone_size: NA; j_call: TRBJ1-1; v_call: TRBV15; cdr3_nt: TGTGCCACCCGAATGGCGGGTCGGACTGAAGCTTTCTTT; cdr3_aa: CATRMAGRTEAFF
d_call: TRBD1; clone_size: NA; j_call: TRBJ1-1; v_call: TRBV6-5; cdr3_nt: TGTGCCAGCAGGGGGGGACAGGGGGGAACTGAAGCTTTCTTT; cdr3_aa: CASRGGQGGTEAFF
d_call: NA; clone_size: NA; j_call: TRBJ2-1; v_call: TRBV19; cdr3_nt: TGTGCCAGTAGTATAGGACCATCCTCCTACAATGAGGGGCAGTTCTTC; cdr3_aa: CASSIGPSSYNEGQFF
d_call: TRBD1; clone_size: NA; j_call: TRBJ2-7; v_call: TRBV7-2; cdr3_nt: TGTGCCAGCAGCCGACAGGGACAGGGGGCCTACGAGCAGTACTTC; cdr3_aa: CASSRQGQGAYEQYF
d_call: TRBD2; clone_size: NA; j_call: TRBJ2-7; v_call: TRBV4-1; cdr3_nt: TGCGCCAGCAGCCAAGCCGAGCGGGGGCTATCCTACGAGCAGTACTTC; cdr3_aa: CASSQAERGLSYEQYF
d_call: NA; clone_size: NA; j_call: TRBJ1-4; v_call: TRBV28; cdr3_nt: TGTGCCAGCGAGACAGCAACTAATGAAAAACTGTTTTTT; cdr3_aa: CASETATNEKLFF